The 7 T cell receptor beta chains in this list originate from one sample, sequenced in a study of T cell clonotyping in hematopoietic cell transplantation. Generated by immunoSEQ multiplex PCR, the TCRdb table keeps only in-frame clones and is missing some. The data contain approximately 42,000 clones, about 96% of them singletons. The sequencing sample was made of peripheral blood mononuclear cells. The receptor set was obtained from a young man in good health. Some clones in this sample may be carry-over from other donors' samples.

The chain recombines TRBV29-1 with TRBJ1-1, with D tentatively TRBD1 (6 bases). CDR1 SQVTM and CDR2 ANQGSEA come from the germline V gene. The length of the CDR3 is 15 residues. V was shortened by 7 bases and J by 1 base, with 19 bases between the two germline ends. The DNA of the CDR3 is TGCAGCGCCCGGGGAGGGGGTATTGGGAACACTGAAGCTTTCTTT. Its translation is CSARGGGIGNTEAFF.

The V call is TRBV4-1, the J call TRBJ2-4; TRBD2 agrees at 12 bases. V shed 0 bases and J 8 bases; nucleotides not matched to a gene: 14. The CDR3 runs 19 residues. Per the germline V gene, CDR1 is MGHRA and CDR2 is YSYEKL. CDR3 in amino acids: CASSQDSLAGGPIQDIQYF. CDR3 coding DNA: TGCGCCAGCAGCCAAGATTCCCTAGCGGGAGGGCCGATTCAGGACATTCAGTACTTC.

The CDR3 nucleotides are TGCGCCAGCAGCTTGGATACTATAGTGGGGGATGAGCAGTTCTTC. Translation: CASSLDTIVGDEQFF. The V and J genes are TRBV5-1 and TRBJ2-1, with D perhaps being TRBD1 or TRBD2 (5 bases each). CDR1 and CDR2 (germline): SGHRS, YFSETQ. V gave up 0 bases and J gave up 8 bases, with 15 bases separating them. This CDR3 is built from 15 residues.

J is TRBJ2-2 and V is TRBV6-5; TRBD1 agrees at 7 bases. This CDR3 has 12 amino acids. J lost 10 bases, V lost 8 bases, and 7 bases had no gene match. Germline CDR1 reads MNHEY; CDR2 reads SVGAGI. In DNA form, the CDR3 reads TGTGCCAGCTCCCCCGGGACAGAGGAGCTGTTTTTT. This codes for CASSPGTEELFF.

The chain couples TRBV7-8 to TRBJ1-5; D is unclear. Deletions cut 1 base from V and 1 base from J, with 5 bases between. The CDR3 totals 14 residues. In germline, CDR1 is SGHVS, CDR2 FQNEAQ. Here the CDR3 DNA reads TGTGCCAGCAGCTTAGAGCCGAGCAATCAGCCCCAGCATTTT. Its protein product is CASSLEPSNQPQHF.

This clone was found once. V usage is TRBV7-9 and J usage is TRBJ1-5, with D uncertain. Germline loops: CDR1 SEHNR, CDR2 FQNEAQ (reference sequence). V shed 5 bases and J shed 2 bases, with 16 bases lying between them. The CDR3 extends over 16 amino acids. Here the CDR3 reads CASSHGSAAGNQPQHF. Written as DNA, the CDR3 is TGTGCCAGCAGCCATGGCTCCGCGGCGGGCAATCAGCCCCAGCATTTT.

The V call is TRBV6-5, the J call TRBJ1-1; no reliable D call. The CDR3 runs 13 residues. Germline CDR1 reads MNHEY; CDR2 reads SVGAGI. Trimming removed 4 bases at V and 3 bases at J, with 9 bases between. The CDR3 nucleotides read TGTGCCAGCAGTTGGCGAAGCGACACTGAAGCTTTCTTT. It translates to CASSWRSDTEAFF.